Each of the 25 T cell receptor beta chains below was sequenced from the same sample in a study of CD8 T cells in ankylosing spondylitis. TCRdb re-called the 5' RACE reads with MiXCR, one entry per CDR3 protein. The sample lists 250,000 to 400,000 distinct CDR3 sequences, 11% occurring once. Sequencing was performed on blood, either unsorted or a sorted T cell fraction (not recorded which). These receptors were taken from a female donor with ankylosing spondylitis or in good health (not recorded which).

The chain uses TRBV5-6 and TRBJ2-1; either TRBD1 or TRBD2 may fit D (6 bases each). The CDR3 runs to 15 residues. Germline CDR1 SGHDT, CDR2 YYEEEE. The V end was cut by 0 bases, the J end by 3 bases, with 10 bases between. The CDR3 is CASSLDGGHYNEQFF. In DNA, the CDR3 is TGTGCCAGCAGCTTGGATGGGGGGCACTACAATGAGCAGTTCTTC. The full variable domain, rest sourced from reference TRBV5-6 and TRBJ2-1, is DAGVTQSPTHLIKTRGQQVTLRCSPKSGHDTVSWYQQALGQGPQFIFQYYEEEERQRGNFPDRFSGHQFPNYSSELNVNALLLGDSALYLCASSLDGGHYNEQFFGPGTRLTVL.

This clonotype has a count of ten or more. This chain links TRBV10-2 with TRBJ1-1; TRBD1 is a possible D gene (6 bases). CDR1 is WSHSY and CDR2 is SAAADI in the germline V gene. This CDR3 is 16 amino acids long. Trimming removed 5 bases from V and 1 base from J, with 17 bases in between. CDR3: CASSTLGATGNTEAFF. CDR3 DNA: TGCGCCAGCAGTACATTGGGAGCGACAGGGAACACTGAAGCTTTCTTT.

By sample share, this clonotype is large. The gene calls are TRBV4-3 and TRBJ2-1; D gene unclear. The CDR3 has 12 residues. V lost 1 base to trimming and J lost 7 bases, with 5 bases between them. Looked up from germline, CDR1 is LGHNA and CDR2 is YSLEER. CDR3 in amino acids: CASSQGPNEQFF. The CDR3 DNA follows: TGCGCCAGCAGCCAAGGCCCTAATGAGCAGTTCTTC.

This clonotype was found many times. The rearrangement uses TRBV20-1 and TRBJ2-1; possibly TRBD1 for D (5 bases). V lost 1 base and J lost 4, with 11 bases in between. The CDR3 consists of 14 residues. Germline CDR1 reads DFQATT; CDR2 reads SNEGSKA (reference sequence). The CDR3 protein is CSARGTLRYNEQFF. DNA for the CDR3: TGCAGTGCTAGAGGGACACTTCGTTACAATGAGCAGTTCTTC.

This clonotype was picked up a small number of times. CDR3 DNA sequence: TGTGCCAGCAGACCTAGCGGGATGGCCTACGAGCAGTACTTC. Its protein is CASRPSGMAYEQYF. The genes are TRBV28 and TRBJ2-7, with 9 bases fitting TRBD2. V shed 6 bases and J 2 bases; nucleotides not matched to a gene: 5. The CDR3 runs to 14 residues. The germline CDR1 and CDR2 sequences are MDHEN and SYDVKM. The variable domain in full, with the rest retrieved from reference TRBV28 and TRBJ2-7, is DVKVTQSSRYLVKRTGEKVFLECVQDMDHENMFWYRQDPGLGLRLIYFSYDVKMKEKGDIPEGYSVSREKKERFSLILESASTNQTSMYLCASRPSGMAYEQYFGPGTRLTVT.

This clonotype has just a few counts. The chain is built from TRBV5-1 and TRBJ2-2; 8 bases fit TRBD1. This CDR3 has 15 residues. Germline CDR1 reads SGHRS; CDR2 reads YFSETQ. J gave up 5 bases and V 7 bases, and 10 bases lay outside the gene matches. The chain's CDR3 is CASRKVDRDTGELFF. CDR3 bases: TGCGCCAGCCGGAAAGTGGACAGGGATACCGGGGAGCTGTTTTTT.

This clonotype has at least ten counts. The junction does not match germline at one end; this may be a read error. The V and J genes are TRBV12-3 or TRBV12-4 and TRBJ1-4; D not certain. CDR3 size: 10 residues. DNA of the CDR3: TGTGCCAGCAGTCCCCCGGGTCCCACTTTT. This translates into CASSPPGPTF.

This clonotype was detected many times. The chain recombines TRBV5-1 with TRBJ2-1; TRBD1 or TRBD2 may be the D gene (6 bases each). V dropped 1 base and J dropped 6 bases, with 17 bases sitting between them. CDR3 length: 16 residues. Germline CDR1 SGHRS, CDR2 YFSETQ. This chain's CDR3 is CASSLFGGRMVNEQFF. The CDR3 coding sequence is TGCGCCAGCAGCTTGTTTGGGGGGCGAATGGTCAATGAGCAGTTCTTC.

This clonotype has at least ten counts. The chain recombines TRBV20-1 with TRBJ1-6; TRBD1 is a possible D gene (5 bases). V was pared by 5 bases and J by 6 bases, with 11 bases between. The CDR3 runs 13 residues. Germline V gene lookup returns CDR1 DFQATT and CDR2 SNEGSKA (reference sequence). CDR3 protein: CSAEGLGNSPLHF. The DNA of the CDR3 is TGCAGTGCTGAGGGACTGGGTAATTCACCCCTCCACTTT.

In its sample, this clonotype was seen a few times. V is TRBV7-6 and J is TRBJ1-1; no firm D call. The V and J ends lost 1 base and 1 base respectively, with 7 bases between them. The germline CDR1 and CDR2 sequences are SGHVS and FNYEAQ. This CDR3 is 14 amino acids long. This chain's CDR3 is CASSLDTANTEAFF. In nucleotides, the CDR3 is TGTGCCAGCAGCTTAGATACGGCGAACACTGAAGCTTTCTTT.

Remarks on this clonotype: The junction differs from germline at one of its ends, possibly a read error. The V gene is TRBV7-2, the J gene TRBJ1-2; possible D gene TRBD1, 5 bases. CDR3 length: 15 residues. Germline values: CDR1 SGHTA, CDR2 FQGNSA. The CDR3 loop is CASSPPGAFNYGSTF. CDR3 DNA sequence: TGTGCCAGCAGCCCACCCGGGGCATTTAACTATGGCTCCACCTTC.

Turning to this clonotype: A read error is possible here, since a much larger clone lies one base away. The gene calls are TRBV2 and TRBJ2-1; weak D call: TRBD2 (6 bases). This CDR3 region has 15 residues. CDR1 and CDR2 (germline): SNHLY, FYNNEI. Here the CDR3 DNA reads TGTGCCAACAGTGATATAGGAGGGGTATACAATGAGCAGTTCTTC. It yields the protein CANSDIGGVYNEQFF. Combining the CDR3 with reference TRBV2 and TRBJ2-1 gives the whole variable domain EPEVTQTPSHQVTQMGQEVILRCVPISNHLYFYWYRQILGQKVEFLVSFYNNEISEKSEIFDDQFSVERPDGSNFTLKIRSTKLEDSAMYFCANSDIGGVYNEQFFGPGTRLTVL.

The chain carries TRBV20-1 and TRBJ2-5, with 7 bases fitting TRBD2. The CDR3 runs to 13 residues. V lost 5 bases and J lost 1; bases outside the gene matches: 4. CDR1 and CDR2 from the germline V gene are DFQATT and SNEGSKA (reference sequence). The CDR3: CSAARTSQETQYF. The DNA of the CDR3 is TGCAGTGCTGCCAGGACTAGCCAAGAGACCCAGTACTTC.

This clonotype came up many times. The chain joins TRBV20-1 to TRBJ2-2; 7 bases align to TRBD1. Germline V gives CDR1 DFQATT, CDR2 SNEGSKA (reference sequence). The trim removed 4 bases at V and 4 bases at J, leaving 3 bases unmatched. The CDR3 loop spans 13 amino acids. CDR3 residues: CSAKTGPTGELFF. The CDR3 DNA sequence: TGCAGTGCTAAGACAGGGCCCACCGGGGAGCTGTTTTTT.

The V gene is TRBV4-2, the J gene TRBJ2-1; D unresolved. From germline, CDR1 is LGHNA and CDR2 YNFKEQ. This CDR3 has 12 residues. V was pared by 4 bases and J by 10 bases, with 11 bases between. Here the CDR3 reads CASSPSRREQFF. CDR3 bases: TGTGCCAGCAGCCCGTCGAGGCGCGAGCAGTTCTTC.

In its sample, this clonotype was seen a few times. V usage is TRBV11-2 and J usage is TRBJ2-7; D is perhaps TRBD1 (6 bases). Germline V CDR1 and CDR2: SGHAT, FQNNGV. The CDR3 contains 19 residues. V lost 4 bases and J lost 2, with 27 bases in between. CDR3 coding DNA: TGTGCCAGCAGCTCATTCGGACAGTTGTCGAGCGCAGTACCCTACGAGCAGTACTTC. This codes for CASSSFGQLSSAVPYEQYF.

This clonotype was counted many times. The rearrangement joins TRBV29-1 to TRBJ2-7; D possibly corresponds to TRBD2 (5 bases). The CDR3 extends over 11 amino acids. Trimming left V 6 bases short and J 7 bases short, with 13 bases between. CDR1 and CDR2 from the germline V gene are SQVTM and ANQGSEA. The CDR3, as DNA: TGCAGCGTCGGCAGCGGACGGGAGCAGTACTTC. Translation: CSVGSGREQYF.

The gene calls are TRBV5-1 and TRBJ2-3; no firm D call. V dropped 0 bases and J dropped 2 bases, with 13 bases sitting between them. Germline CDR1 SGHRS, CDR2 YFSETQ. The CDR3 totals 16 residues. CDR3 nucleotides: TGCGCCAGCAGCTTGGCCCTAGGAATCGTCACAGATACGCAGTATTTT. This translates into CASSLALGIVTDTQYF.

V usage is TRBV20-1 and J usage is TRBJ2-5; 12 nucleotides agree with TRBD2. In germline, CDR1 is DFQATT, CDR2 SNEGSKA (reference sequence). V lost 5 bases and J lost 4; bases outside the gene matches: 8. There are 15 residues in the CDR3. This chain's CDR3 is CSARIPTSGGETQYF. The CDR3 DNA follows: TGCAGTGCTCGCATCCCGACTAGCGGGGGAGAGACCCAGTACTTC.

This clonotype was recorded at least ten times. The chain has TRBV5-5 and TRBJ1-1; D possibly corresponds to TRBD1 (5 bases). Germline values: CDR1 SGHKS, CDR2 YYEKEE (reference sequence). Trimming took 3 bases from V and 2 from J, leaving 17 bases between them. The CDR3 covers 16 residues. The CDR3 reads CASSYQTDQHNTEAFF. The DNA of the CDR3 is TGTGCCAGCAGCTATCAGACAGACCAACACAACACTGAAGCTTTCTTT.

This clonotype was found many times. The chain employs TRBV27 and TRBJ2-3; perhaps TRBD2 as D (6 bases). The ends were cut back, 7 bases at V and 2 bases at J, with 13 bases in the middle. Germline V gene data show CDR1 as MNHEY and CDR2 as SMNVEV (reference sequence). This CDR3 contains 14 residues. The CDR3: CASMLSGFTDTQYF. The CDR3 DNA follows: TGTGCCAGCATGCTTAGCGGTTTCACAGATACGCAGTATTTT.

This clonotype has more than one count but fewer than ten. The chain joins TRBV27 to TRBJ2-3; 12 bases match TRBD2. Per the germline V gene, CDR1 is MNHEY and CDR2 is SMNVEV (reference sequence). Trimming took 6 bases from V and 3 from J; bases not matched to a gene: 13. The length of the CDR3 is 18 residues. The CDR3 protein is CASSPIPSTSGRTDTQYF. The CDR3 nucleotides are TGTGCCAGCAGCCCCATTCCATCGACTAGCGGGAGAACAGATACGCAGTATTTT.

This clonotype was seen at least ten times. J is TRBJ1-6 and V is TRBV4-2; 8 positions match TRBD1. Trimming at V came to 4 bases and at J to 8 bases, leaving 7 bases not matched to a gene. The CDR3 totals 15 residues. Germline V gene lookup returns CDR1 LGHNA and CDR2 YNFKEQ. The CDR3 DNA follows: TGTGCCAGCAGCCCCCCCGGACAGGGTTATTCACCCCTCCACTTT. It specifies CASSPPGQGYSPLHF.

The chain has TRBV5-1 and TRBJ1-2; TRBD1 is a possible D gene (5 bases). Germline V CDR1 and CDR2: SGHRS, YFSETQ. Between the trimmed V and J ends, which lost 0 bases and 3 bases, there was a span of 12 bases. This CDR3 has 15 amino acids. The CDR3 bases are TGCGCCAGCAGCTTGGTTGGGGGTGTGGACTATGGCTACACCTTC. Its translation is CASSLVGGVDYGYTF.

The chain links TRBV19 to TRBJ2-2, with 7 bases fitting TRBD1. The germline V gene encodes CDR1 LNHDA and CDR2 SQIVND (reference sequence). CDR3 length equals 14 residues. V lost 5 bases, J lost 3 bases, and 3 bases stayed unmatched. CDR3 sequence: CASSGTVYTGELFF. The CDR3 DNA sequence: TGTGCCAGTAGTGGGACAGTCTACACCGGGGAGCTGTTTTTT.